These 20 T cell receptor beta chains were sequenced from one sample in a study of blood T cell repertoires in COVID-19. Repertoires were generated with immunoSEQ multiplex PCR, while TCRdb's copy carries only in-frame clones and drops some. The sample includes about 64,000 clones, just over 85% of them seen just once. What was sequenced was peripheral blood. Receptors originate from a man between 45 and 60 years old with active COVID-19.

The chain links TRBV6-2 or TRBV6-3 to TRBJ2-1; 12 bases fit TRBD2. V dropped 4 bases and J dropped 4; count of bases not matched to a gene: 11. CDR1 and CDR2 from the germline V gene are MNHEY and SVGEGT. CDR3 length: 18 residues. CDR3 sequence (DNA): TGTGCCAGCAGTTCCAAGACCGCTAGCGGGAGGGCATACAATGAGCAGTTCTTC. Its translation: CASSSKTASGRAYNEQFF.

CDR3 residues: CASSLVVRGNTGELFF. CDR3 nucleotide sequence: TGTGCCAGCAGCTTGGTGGTCAGGGGGAACACCGGGGAGCTGTTTTTT. V and J are TRBV5-6 and TRBJ2-2, with D perhaps matching TRBD1 (6 bases). The germline V and J ends were trimmed by 0 bases and 1 base, with 10 bases remaining between them. The length of the CDR3 is 16 residues. Germline CDR1 SGHDT, CDR2 YYEEEE.

V usage is TRBV5-1 and J usage is TRBJ1-1; 7 bases match TRBD1. CDR1 and CDR2 from the germline V gene are SGHRS and YFSETQ. The CDR3 runs 15 residues. The junction had 10 bases not matched to a gene; V was cut back by 3 bases and J by 5 bases. In DNA, the CDR3 is TGCGCCAGCAGCTCCGGGAGTCAGGGGGGTACTGAAGCTTTCTTT. It yields the protein CASSSGSQGGTEAFF.

The chain joins TRBV5-4 to TRBJ1-2; TRBD1 matches at 11 bases. This CDR3 region has 17 residues. Trimming took 0 bases from V and 4 from J; bases not matched to a gene: 8. The germline V gene has CDR1 SGHNT and CDR2 YYREEE (reference sequence). Written as DNA, the CDR3 is TGTGCCAGCAGCTTGGGGAACCCGGGACAGGGGGTCTATGGCTACACCTTC. This encodes CASSLGNPGQGVYGYTF.

The genes are TRBV9 and TRBJ2-7; 7 bases map to TRBD2. Germline CDR1 reads SGDLS; CDR2 reads YYNGEE. The junction had 4 bases not matched to a gene; V was cut back by 0 bases and J by 4 bases. This CDR3 comprises 14 residues. The CDR3 loop is CASSVGISGYEQYF. In DNA form, the CDR3 reads TGTGCCAGCAGCGTAGGTATTAGCGGGTACGAGCAGTACTTC. The full variable domain, its missing parts supplied by reference TRBV9 and TRBJ2-7, is DSGVTQTPKHLITATGQRVTLRCSPRSGDLSVYWYQQSLDQGLQFLIQYYNGEERAKGNILERFSAQQFPDLHSELNLSSLELGDSALYFCASSVGISGYEQYFGPGTRLTVT.

The chain has TRBV4-1 and TRBJ1-5; a weak D match, TRBD1 (5 bases). This CDR3 is 16 amino acids long. Trimming removed 1 base at V and 1 base at J, with 11 bases between. Looked up from germline, CDR1 is MGHRA and CDR2 is YSYEKL. The CDR3 DNA reads TGCGCCAGCAGCCAAGTCAGGGAGGCGAGCAATCAGCCCCAGCATTTT. Translation: CASSQVREASNQPQHF.

CDR3 sequence: CASNTNVGAYEQYF. The CDR3 bases are TGTGCCAGTAACACCAACGTAGGGGCCTACGAGCAGTACTTC. This chain joins TRBV19 and TRBJ2-7, with D perhaps TRBD1 (5 bases). Germline V lookup: CDR1 LNHDA, CDR2 SQIVND (reference sequence). Trimming took off 7 bases at V and 2 bases at J, with 15 bases between the two ends. The CDR3 totals 14 residues.

The gene calls are TRBV29-1 and TRBJ2-2; 9 positions match TRBD2. V was clipped by 3 bases and J by 9 bases; unmatched bases: 5. Germline V lookup: CDR1 SQVTM, CDR2 ANQGSEA. The CDR3 runs to 13 residues. DNA for the CDR3: TGCAGCGTTGATACTAGCGGGTCCCGGGAGCTGTTTTTT. It is translated as CSVDTSGSRELFF.

The CDR3 DNA follows: TGTGCCAGCAGCCAAAGGACTAGCGGGGGCACAGATACGCAGTATTTT. Translated: CASSQRTSGGTDTQYF. V gene TRBV9 combines with J gene TRBJ2-3; 12 nucleotides align to TRBD2. Per the germline V gene, CDR1 is SGDLS and CDR2 is YYNGEE. The CDR3 is 16 amino acids. V shed 4 bases and J 1 base; nucleotides not matched to a gene: 4.

V is TRBV10-3 and J is TRBJ2-3, with D unclear. This CDR3 has 12 amino acids. Germline V gives CDR1 ENHRY, CDR2 SYGVKD. Trimming shortened V by 5 bases and J by 2 bases, and 5 bases separated the two germline ends. CDR3 nucleotide sequence: TGTGCCATCAGTCCGGTCACAGATACGCAGTATTTT. Its translation is CAISPVTDTQYF.

The rearrangement joins TRBV7-7 to TRBJ2-5, with 12 nucleotides matching TRBD2. CDR1 is SSHAT, CDR2 FNYEAQ, per germline (reference sequence). CDR3 size: 14 residues. V shed 5 bases and J 6 bases; nucleotides not matched to a gene: 4. The CDR3 sequence: CASSPTSGRQTQYF. DNA of the CDR3: TGTGCCAGCAGCCCGACTAGCGGGAGACAGACCCAGTACTTC.

The chain links TRBV2 to TRBJ1-4; weak D call: TRBD1 (5 bases). In germline, CDR1 is SNHLY, CDR2 FYNNEI. Deletions cut 5 bases from V and 0 bases from J, with 10 bases between. CDR3 length equals 15 residues. This chain's CDR3 is CASSRRVATNEKLFF. The CDR3 nucleotides read TGTGCCAGCAGTCGCAGGGTTGCAACTAATGAAAAACTGTTTTTT. Supplemented by reference TRBV2 and TRBJ1-4, the full variable domain reads EPEVTQTPSHQVTQMGQEVILRCVPISNHLYFYWYRQILGQKVEFLVSFYNNEISEKSEIFDDQFSVERPDGSNFTLKIRSTKLEDSAMYFCASSRRVATNEKLFFGSGTQLSVL.

The rearrangement uses TRBV5-1 and TRBJ2-1, with TRBD2 matching 8 bases. This CDR3 has 15 residues. V trimming: 4 bases; J trimming: 3 bases; junction bases outside the gene matches: 6. CDR1 is SGHRS and CDR2 is YFSETQ in the germline V gene. The CDR3 DNA reads TGCGCCAGCAGCCTTAGCGGGATAAACTACAATGAGCAGTTCTTC. Protein sequence: CASSLSGINYNEQFF.

The chain recombines TRBV28 with TRBJ1-1; D remains unclear. Germline V gene lookup returns CDR1 MDHEN and CDR2 SYDVKM. This CDR3 comprises 14 residues. Trimming removed 3 bases at V and 4 bases at J, with 12 bases between. The CDR3 reads CASSFPGRGTEAFF. In DNA form, the CDR3 reads TGTGCCAGCAGTTTCCCCGGGCGGGGCACTGAAGCTTTCTTT.

The CDR3 nucleotides are TGTGCCACCAGCCCCCTAGGGACATCTCAAGAGACCCAGTACTTC. Protein sequence: CATSPLGTSQETQYF. The chain is built from TRBV24-1 and TRBJ2-5, with a weak D call TRBD1 (6 bases). V was shortened by 7 bases and J by 2 bases, with 16 bases between the two germline ends. CDR1 and CDR2 from the germline V gene are KGHDR and SFDVKD. This CDR3 contains 15 residues.

The V gene is TRBV12-3 or TRBV12-4, the J gene TRBJ2-3; 7 positions match TRBD2. Germline trimming cut 3 bases from V and 6 bases from J; bases unmatched to any gene: 0. The CDR3 loop spans 12 amino acids. The CDR3 nucleotides are TGTGCCAGCAGTTTGGGGGGGGATACGCAGTATTTT. It specifies CASSLGGDTQYF.

CDR3 sequence reads: CASSLGIGTGNEKLFF. The CDR3 bases are TGCGCCAGCAGCTTGGGGATCGGGACAGGGAATGAAAAACTGTTTTTT. This chain uses TRBV5-1 with TRBJ1-4, with 9 bases aligning to TRBD1. The CDR3 consists of 16 residues. Germline trimming cut 0 bases from V and 5 bases from J; bases unmatched to any gene: 5. The germline CDR1 and CDR2 sequences are SGHRS and YFSETQ. Full variable domain (remainder filled in from reference TRBV5-1 and TRBJ1-4): KAGVTQTPRYLIKTRGQQVTLSCSPISGHRSVSWYQQTPGQGLQFLFEYFSETQRNKGNFPGRFSGRQFSNSRSEMNVSTLELGDSALYLCASSLGIGTGNEKLFFGSGTQLSVL.

This clone was detected a few times. This chain connects TRBV7-9 to TRBJ2-7; 10 nucleotides match TRBD2. J was trimmed by 3 bases and V by 4 bases; bases with no gene match: 9. Looked up from germline, CDR1 is SEHNR and CDR2 is FQNEAQ (reference sequence). This CDR3 has 16 residues. CDR3 in DNA: TGTGCCAGCAGCTCCCCGAGGGCTAGCGGGAGCTACGAGCAGTACTTC. Translation gives CASSSPRASGSYEQYF.

The genes are TRBV10-3 and TRBJ1-2, with TRBD1 matching 9 bases. Trimming cost V 0 bases and J 4 bases; bases outside gene matches: 6. Germline V CDR1 and CDR2: ENHRY, SYGVKD. The CDR3 length is 16 residues. Written as DNA, the CDR3 is TGTGCCATCAGTGAGTCGGGGACAGGGACCGGCTATGGCTACACCTTC. This translates into CAISESGTGTGYGYTF.

A single count supports this clone. This sequence joins TRBV2 and TRBJ1-6; no reliable D call. The germline CDR1 and CDR2 sequences are SNHLY and FYNNEI. The CDR3 runs to 15 residues. Between the trimmed V and J ends, which lost 6 bases and 4 bases, there was a span of 13 bases. As DNA, the CDR3 is TGTGCCAGCAGGCGGTTGGCAGCTTATAATTCACCCCTCCACTTT. Amino acids: CASRRLAAYNSPLHF.